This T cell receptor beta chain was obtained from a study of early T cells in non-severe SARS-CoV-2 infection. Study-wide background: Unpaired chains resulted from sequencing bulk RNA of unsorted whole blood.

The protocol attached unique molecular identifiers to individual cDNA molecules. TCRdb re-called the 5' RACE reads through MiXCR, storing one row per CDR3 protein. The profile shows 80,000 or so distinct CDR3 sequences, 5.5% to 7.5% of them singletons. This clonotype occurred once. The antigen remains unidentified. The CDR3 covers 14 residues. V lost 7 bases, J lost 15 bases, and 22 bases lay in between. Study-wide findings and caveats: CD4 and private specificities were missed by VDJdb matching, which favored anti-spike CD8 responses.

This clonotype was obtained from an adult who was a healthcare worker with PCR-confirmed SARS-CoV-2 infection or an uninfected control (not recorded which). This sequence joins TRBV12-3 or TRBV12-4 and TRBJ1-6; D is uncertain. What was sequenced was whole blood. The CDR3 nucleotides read TGTGCCAGCACAAGGGAAGGGATGAGTACACTCCTCCACTTT. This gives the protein CASTREGMSTLLHF.